The 32 T cell receptor beta chains in this list originate from one sample, sequenced in a study of shared clonotypes between healthy human individuals. Only in-frame clones appear in the TCRdb table, and some are missing; sequencing was by immunoSEQ multiplex PCR. The profile shows a few million clones, approximately 93% of them singletons. Sequencing used naive CD4+ T cells from PBMCs. Subset given: CD45RA+ positively selected. The origin of the receptors is a man between 18 and 35 years old in good health. Some clones in this sample may be carry-over from other donors' samples.

V is TRBV19 and J is TRBJ1-2; 9 bases agree with TRBD1. V shed 7 bases, J shed 5 bases, and the junction held 8 bases outside the gene matches. Germline V gene lookup returns CDR1 LNHDA and CDR2 SQIVND (reference sequence). The length of the CDR3 is 14 residues. CDR3 coding DNA: TGTGCCAGTACACCAACAGGGGGCAGGTATGGCTACACCTTC. The encoded protein is CASTPTGGRYGYTF.

The chain is built from TRBV7-9 and TRBJ2-1, with D perhaps matching TRBD1 (5 bases). V was shortened by 5 bases and J by 5 bases, with 7 bases between the two germline ends. Germline CDR1 and CDR2: SEHNR and FQNEAQ (reference sequence). The CDR3 extends over 12 amino acids. The CDR3: CASSETDNEQFF. The DNA of the CDR3 is TGTGCCAGCAGCGAGACAGACAATGAGCAGTTCTTC. Complete variable domain (other parts from reference TRBV7-9 and TRBJ2-1): DTGVSQNPRHKITKRGQNVTFRCDPISEHNRLYWYRQTLGQGPEFLTYFQNEAQLEKSRLLSDRFSAERPKGSFSTLEIQRTEQGDSAMYLCASSETDNEQFFGPGTRLTVL.

The J gene is TRBJ1-2, the V gene TRBV19, with D possibly TRBD1 on 6 matching bases. Per germline, CDR1 LNHDA and CDR2 SQIVND (reference sequence). V was cut by 5 bases and J by 4 bases, with 14 bases left in between. The CDR3 is made up of 14 amino acids. The chain's CDR3 is CASSPPPGAYGYTF. The CDR3 DNA sequence: TGTGCCAGTAGTCCCCCGCCGGGGGCCTATGGCTACACCTTC.

V usage is TRBV11-2 and J usage is TRBJ2-5; TRBD2 agrees at 11 bases. The V gene's germline CDR1 is SGHAT and CDR2 FQNNGV. The CDR3 is made up of 15 amino acids. The trim removed 1 base at V and 5 bases at J, leaving 3 bases unmatched. This chain's CDR3 is CASSLGLAGTETQYF. The CDR3 DNA follows: TGTGCCAGCAGCTTAGGACTAGCGGGAACGGAGACCCAGTACTTC.

The J gene is TRBJ1-3, the V gene TRBV9; possibly TRBD1 for D (5 bases). Germline V gives CDR1 SGDLS, CDR2 YYNGEE. V lost 4 bases and J lost 1, with 12 bases in between. CDR3 length: 15 amino acids. The CDR3 is CASSPNGGSGNTIYF. The CDR3 DNA sequence: TGTGCCAGCAGCCCCAACGGGGGTTCTGGAAACACCATATATTTT.

J is TRBJ1-1 and V is TRBV30, with D hard to call. Trimming pared 1 base from V and 3 bases from J, leaving 12 bases between. CDR3 size: 14 residues. Germline CDR1 GTSNPN, CDR2 SVGIG (reference sequence). CDR3 coding DNA: TGTGCCTGGAGTGCAACCGATGTTTACACTGAAGCTTTCTTT. This codes for CAWSATDVYTEAFF.

V and J are TRBV14 and TRBJ2-7; D remains ambiguous. Trimming cost V 4 bases and J 2 bases, with 15 bases left between them. The V gene's germline CDR1 is SGHDN and CDR2 FVKESK. This CDR3 is built from 15 residues. CDR3 in DNA: TGTGCCAGCAGCCGGATATCAGTTATCCCCTACGAGCAGTACTTC. This codes for CASSRISVIPYEQYF.

V gene TRBV29-1 combines with J gene TRBJ1-2, with D tentatively TRBD1 (6 bases). V dropped 7 bases and J dropped 5 bases, with 29 bases sitting between them. CDR1 SQVTM and CDR2 ANQGSEA come from the germline V gene. This CDR3 has 17 amino acids. CDR3 nucleotides: TGCAGCGCGCTGCTTGGGGGGGCGATATCTTACGGTTATGGCTACACCTTC. Translating gives CSALLGGAISYGYGYTF.

This chain links TRBV18 with TRBJ1-1; the match to TRBD1 covers 7 bases. The CDR3 is 15 amino acids. The V and J ends lost 2 bases and 3 bases, in that order; junction bases with no gene match: 6. The germline CDR1 and CDR2 sequences are KGHSH and LQKENI. CDR3 loop: CASSPKTGTDTEAFF. As DNA, the CDR3 is TGTGCCAGCTCACCAAAAACAGGGACAGACACTGAAGCTTTCTTT.

The genes are TRBV6-5 and TRBJ2-2; D call uncertain. This CDR3 has 13 residues. The germline gives CDR1 MNHEY, CDR2 SVGAGI. Trimming removed 4 bases from V and 3 bases from J, with 6 bases in between. This chain's CDR3 is CASSSIYTGELFF. The CDR3 DNA sequence: TGTGCCAGCAGTTCGATCTACACCGGGGAGCTGTTTTTT.

CDR3 DNA sequence: TGTGCCATCAGGACAGGGAATAAGGTGGACACTGAAGCTTTCTTT. Translated: CAIRTGNKVDTEAFF. This chain uses TRBV10-3 with TRBJ1-1; 7 bases line up with TRBD1. The V gene's germline CDR1 is ENHRY and CDR2 SYGVKD. Trimming cost V 6 bases and J 3 bases; bases outside gene matches: 10. The CDR3 spans 15 residues.

This chain uses TRBV4-3 with TRBJ2-7, with TRBD1 matching 7 bases. In germline, CDR1 is LGHNA, CDR2 YSLEER. J gave up 1 base and V 2 bases, and 8 bases lay outside the gene matches. The CDR3 extends over 16 amino acids. The CDR3 DNA sequence: TGCGCCAGCAGCCAACTCCAGACAGGGAGTTCCTACGAGCAGTACTTC. The encoded protein is CASSQLQTGSSYEQYF.

The chain combines TRBV5-1 with TRBJ1-4, with D perhaps TRBD1 (5 bases). This CDR3 is 16 amino acids long. Trimming shortened V by 0 bases and J by 0 bases, and 9 bases separated the two germline ends. From germline, CDR1 is SGHRS and CDR2 YFSETQ. CDR3 protein: CASSLVGGSTNEKLFF. In nucleotides, the CDR3 is TGCGCCAGCAGCTTGGTGGGGGGATCAACTAATGAAAAACTGTTTTTT.

This chain joins TRBV9 and TRBJ1-2, with 11 bases matching TRBD1. CDR3 length equals 16 residues. V trimming: 4 bases; J trimming: 3 bases; junction bases outside the gene matches: 8. Germline V gene sequence: CDR1 SGDLS, CDR2 YYNGEE. The CDR3 here is CASSIGQGAFDYGYTF. The CDR3 DNA reads TGTGCCAGCAGCATTGGACAGGGGGCTTTCGACTATGGCTACACCTTC.

The rearrangement links TRBV5-1 to TRBJ1-5; tentative D call: TRBD1 (6 bases). Germline V gives CDR1 SGHRS, CDR2 YFSETQ. Trimming removed 1 base from V and 2 bases from J, with 16 bases in between. The CDR3 is made up of 17 amino acids. In DNA form, the CDR3 reads TGCGCCAGCAGCTTGACCCCGGGGGGGGCGGGCAATCAGCCCCAGCATTTT. Amino acid sequence: CASSLTPGGAGNQPQHF.

The J gene is TRBJ1-5, the V gene TRBV10-2; 10 bases align to TRBD1. Losses at the gene ends were 6 bases for V and 7 bases for J; bases not matched to a gene: 6. The germline CDR1 and CDR2 sequences are WSHSY and SAAADI. This CDR3 has 14 residues. The DNA of the CDR3 is TGCGCCAGCAGGGCGACAGGGGGCAGGCAGCCCCAGCATTTT. Its translation is CASRATGGRQPQHF.

This clone turned up a few times. The chain joins TRBV7-3 to TRBJ1-1, with no clear D. There are 14 residues in the CDR3. V was shortened by 0 bases and J by 0 bases, with 5 bases between the two germline ends. Germline CDR1 and CDR2: SGHTA and FQGTGA. CDR3: CASSLTSLNTEAFF. The CDR3 nucleotides are TGTGCCAGCAGCTTAACCTCCCTGAACACTGAAGCTTTCTTT.

This clone was seen once. The V call is TRBV5-1, the J call TRBJ1-1; D is unresolved. Trimming pared 1 base from V and 1 base from J, leaving 11 bases between. The CDR3 consists of 15 residues. Germline V CDR1 and CDR2: SGHRS, YFSETQ. This CDR3 reads CASSLLAGGNTEAFF. The CDR3 nucleotides are TGCGCCAGCAGCTTGCTTGCGGGCGGGAACACTGAAGCTTTCTTT.

A remark on this clone: This same CDR3 is encoded by further DNA sequences in the sample. The chain carries TRBV19 and TRBJ2-5; no clear D. Trimming removed 5 bases from V and 0 bases from J, with 4 bases in between. The CDR3 totals 12 residues. Germline CDR1 LNHDA, CDR2 SQIVND (reference sequence). The CDR3 coding sequence is TGTGCCAGTAGTCCACACCAAGAGACCCAGTACTTC. Translated, it gives CASSPHQETQYF.

This clone was recorded once. CDR3: CASSERSNLHGKFF. The CDR3 DNA is TGTGCCAGCAGTGAACGGTCAAACTTACATGGAAAGTTCTTC. The V gene is TRBV6-4, the J gene TRBJ2-1; D is undetermined. V lost 3 bases, J lost 14 bases, and 20 bases lay in between. The CDR3 is 14 residues long. The germline V gene encodes CDR1 MRHNA and CDR2 SNTAGT.

V gene TRBV5-1 combines with J gene TRBJ2-7; TRBD1 agrees at 7 bases. J was trimmed by 0 bases and V by 4 bases; bases with no gene match: 7. In germline, CDR1 is SGHRS, CDR2 YFSETQ. The CDR3 sequence is 15 residues long. The CDR3 coding sequence is TGCGCCAGCAGCGGAGAGGGGGCCCACTCCTACGAGCAGTACTTC. It specifies CASSGEGAHSYEQYF.

The chain employs TRBV10-1 and TRBJ1-1; the match to TRBD1 covers 7 bases. The ends lost 6 bases at V and 11 bases at J; junction bases unmatched: 12. CDR3 size: 13 residues. CDR1 is WNHNN and CDR2 is SYGVQD in the germline V gene (reference sequence). CDR3 in amino acids: CASRKTTGPDAFF. The CDR3 DNA reads TGCGCCAGCAGGAAGACGACAGGGCCGGATGCTTTCTTT.

The chain couples TRBV7-9 to TRBJ2-7, with TRBD1 matching over 7 bases. CDR1 and CDR2 from the germline V gene are SEHNR and FQNEAQ (reference sequence). The CDR3 runs 14 residues. V shed 4 bases, J shed 2 bases, and the junction held 5 bases outside the gene matches. The CDR3: CASSSRDSTYEQYF. CDR3 DNA: TGTGCCAGCAGCTCCCGGGACAGCACCTACGAGCAGTACTTC.

This chain joins TRBV6-1 and TRBJ1-1, with D hard to call. CDR3 length equals 15 residues. With 6 bases removed from V and 6 bases from J, the gap between germline ends came to 20 bases. CDR1 and CDR2 from the germline V gene are MNHNS and SASEGT. Written as DNA, the CDR3 is TGTGCCAGCAGCCCAATTACATCGAACGCTCCTGAAGCTTTCTTT. It specifies CASSPITSNAPEAFF.

The V and J genes are TRBV7-2 and TRBJ1-2; maybe TRBD1 (6 bases). Trimming removed 2 bases at V and 8 bases at J, with 18 bases between. Per the germline V gene, CDR1 is SGHTA and CDR2 is FQGNSA. CDR3 size: 15 residues. For the CDR3, the DNA is TGTGCCAGCAGCTTATGGACCGGACAGATGAGCGGCTACACCTTC. Protein: CASSLWTGQMSGYTF.

The rearrangement joins TRBV6-6 to TRBJ1-1; the D is unclear. CDR3 length: 12 amino acids. V gave up 0 bases and J gave up 7 bases, with 6 bases separating them. Looked up from germline, CDR1 is MNHNY and CDR2 is SVGAGI (reference sequence). CDR3 nucleotides: TGTGCCAGCAGTTACTCGAAAGTTGAAGCTTTCTTT. It yields the protein CASSYSKVEAFF.

The rearrangement links TRBV5-5 to TRBJ1-4, with D unresolved. This CDR3 has 14 residues. Germline V gives CDR1 SGHKS, CDR2 YYEKEE (reference sequence). The V and J ends lost 3 bases and 3 bases respectively, with 9 bases between them. CDR3 sequence: CASSYFGANEKLFF. CDR3 in DNA: TGTGCCAGCAGCTATTTTGGAGCTAATGAAAAACTGTTTTTT.

The chain combines TRBV5-5 with TRBJ1-2; 8 bases match TRBD1. This CDR3 contains 12 residues. The germline CDR1 and CDR2 sequences are SGHKS and YYEKEE (reference sequence). The junction had 7 bases not matched to a gene; V was cut back by 7 bases and J by 8 bases. The DNA of the CDR3 is TGTGCCAGCGGGACAGGATTTGAAGGCTACACCTTC. Its translation: CASGTGFEGYTF.

The genes are TRBV29-1 and TRBJ1-1; D is undetermined. The V and J ends lost 6 bases and 8 bases respectively, with 13 bases between them. The CDR3 extends over 11 amino acids. CDR1 and CDR2 from the germline V gene are SQVTM and ANQGSEA. Here the CDR3 DNA reads TGCAGCGTCTCGACTACAGAAGAAGCTTTCTTT. Translated, it gives CSVSTTEEAFF.

This chain connects TRBV5-4 to TRBJ2-3; tentative D call: TRBD2 (5 bases). V was trimmed by 10 bases and J by 4 bases, leaving 13 bases between them. The CDR3 totals 12 residues. The germline CDR1 and CDR2 sequences are SGHNT and YYREEE (reference sequence). For the CDR3, the DNA is TGTGCCGCTAAGACTACCCCAGATACGCAGTATTTT. This codes for CAAKTTPDTQYF.

This clone was picked up a small number of times. In the same sample, other DNA sequences code for this CDR3. V gene TRBV7-9 combines with J gene TRBJ2-7; TRBD1 is a possible D gene (5 bases). The CDR3 loop spans 12 amino acids. The V and J ends lost 3 bases and 3 bases respectively, with 6 bases between them. Germline V CDR1 and CDR2: SEHNR, FQNEAQ (reference sequence). The CDR3, as DNA: TGTGCCAGCAGCTTTGACAGCTACGAGCAGTACTTC. The encoded protein is CASSFDSYEQYF. Full variable domain (missing parts from reference TRBV7-9 and TRBJ2-7): DTGVSQNPRHKITKRGQNVTFRCDPISEHNRLYWYRQTLGQGPEFLTYFQNEAQLEKSRLLSDRFSAERPKGSFSTLEIQRTEQGDSAMYLCASSFDSYEQYFGPGTRLTVT.

This sequence joins TRBV9 and TRBJ1-2, with TRBD1 matching 9 bases. This CDR3 is built from 16 residues. The junction had 19 bases not matched to a gene; V was cut back by 2 bases and J by 14 bases. Germline CDR1 is SGDLS and CDR2 is YYNGEE. The CDR3 reads CASSVRQTGGSPDFTF. CDR3 DNA: TGTGCCAGCAGCGTGCGACAGACAGGGGGAAGCCCCGATTTTACCTTC.